The T cell receptor beta chain under discussion was sequenced for a study of T cells after yellow fever vaccination. Study overall: Preparing low-cell-number fractions relied on SMART-Seq v4 Ultra Low Input.

Study results and limitations: Researchers noted that a small share of clonotypes showed up in both CD4 and CD8 compartments. The study noted that FACS-sorted repertoires could contain abundant clonotypes contaminating from the bulk population.

One entry per CDR3 protein, called by TCRdb with MiXCR from the 5' RACE reads. The sample lists almost 600,000 distinct CDR3 sequences, roughly 12% occurring once. Germline-derived CDR1 and CDR2 are MNHEY and SVGAGI. The CDR3 runs to 16 residues. Trimming removed 4 bases from V and 0 bases from J, with 16 bases in between. A note on this clonotype: Antigen specificity is unknown.

The sequenced sample was PBMCs, obtained on the day of the yellow fever booster vaccination. The V call is TRBV6-5, the J call TRBJ2-7; D assignment may be TRBD1 or TRBD2 (6 bases each). The receptor was isolated from a young man who received the YFV17D yellow fever vaccine. The CDR3 reads CASSSSRGDPSYEQYF. DNA of the CDR3: TGTGCCAGCAGTTCAAGTAGGGGGGATCCCTCCTACGAGCAGTACTTC.